A single sample is the source of the 9 T cell receptor beta chains below, sequenced in a study of T cell clones after liver transplantation. Here immunoSEQ multiplex PCR was the method, and the copy in TCRdb shows in-frame clones only, minus some. Seen here are 45,000 to 55,000 clones, 65% to 85% observed once, and the top ten hold over 7%. The sample in question was CD4+ T cells from blood, obtained before liver transplant. The source of these receptors is a human donor who received a liver transplant.

The V and J genes are TRBV7-2 and TRBJ2-2, with D possibly being TRBD1 (6 bases). The V gene lost 3 bases and the J gene lost 4 bases, with 12 bases spanning the gap. Germline V gene sequence: CDR1 SGHTA, CDR2 FQGNSA. The CDR3 loop spans 15 amino acids. The CDR3 is CASSFLNRATGELFF. The CDR3 coding sequence is TGTGCCAGCAGCTTTCTTAACAGGGCCACCGGGGAGCTGTTTTTT. The full variable domain, with the rest looked up from reference TRBV7-2 and TRBJ2-2, is GAGVSQSPSNKVTEKGKDVELRCDPISGHTALYWYRQSLGQGLEFLIYFQGNSAPDKSGLPSDRFSAERTGGSVSTLTIQRTQQEDSAVYLCASSFLNRATGELFFGEGSRLTVL.

V usage is TRBV5-1 and J usage is TRBJ1-5; TRBD1 matches 7 bases. The germline V gene has CDR1 SGHRS and CDR2 YFSETQ. J gave up 7 bases and V 2 bases, and 3 bases lay outside the gene matches. CDR3 length equals 13 residues. The chain's CDR3 is CASSLEGAQPQHF. The CDR3 DNA follows: TGCGCCAGCAGCTTAGAGGGGGCACAGCCCCAGCATTTT.

The chain has TRBV7-9 and TRBJ2-7; tentative D call: TRBD1 (6 bases). CDR1 is SEHNR and CDR2 is FQNEAQ in the germline V gene (reference sequence). Trimming removed 5 bases at V and 4 bases at J, with 15 bases between. The CDR3 contains 14 residues. The CDR3: CASSLQGRRYEQYF. DNA for the CDR3: TGTGCCAGCAGCCTTCAGGGGCGCAGATACGAGCAGTACTTC.

V usage is TRBV27 and J usage is TRBJ1-5; D call uncertain. The length of the CDR3 is 12 residues. Germline V CDR1 and CDR2: MNHEY, SMNVEV (reference sequence). Trimming shortened V by 3 bases and J by 7 bases, and 7 bases separated the two germline ends. This chain's CDR3 is CASSFIGQPQHF. CDR3 nucleotides: TGTGCCAGCAGTTTTATTGGGCAGCCCCAGCATTTT.

This rearrangement joins TRBV6-5 to TRBJ1-1, with D unresolved. The V end was cut by 5 bases, the J end by 1 base, with 8 bases between. Germline V gene lookup returns CDR1 MNHEY and CDR2 SVGAGI. The CDR3 sequence is 13 residues long. CDR3 region: CASSKDKNTEAFF. CDR3 DNA: TGTGCCAGCAGTAAAGACAAGAACACTGAAGCTTTCTTT.

This sequence joins TRBV6-1 and TRBJ1-1; D is possibly TRBD1 (6 bases). Per germline, CDR1 MNHNS and CDR2 SASEGT. The ends were cut back, 3 bases at V and 3 bases at J, with 8 bases in the middle. This CDR3 is built from 13 residues. CDR3 region: CASSDRGDTEAFF. In nucleotides, the CDR3 is TGTGCCAGCAGTGACAGGGGTGACACTGAAGCTTTCTTT.

The CDR3 here is CASSSGLAANTGELFF. The CDR3 region has the DNA TGTGCCAGCAGCTCGGGACTAGCAGCGAACACCGGGGAGCTGTTTTTT. The rearrangement joins TRBV5-8 to TRBJ2-2, with 9 bases aligning to TRBD2. The germline gives CDR1 SGHTS, CDR2 YDEGEE. V trimming: 3 bases; J trimming: 0 bases; junction bases outside the gene matches: 3. The CDR3 contains 16 residues. Using reference TRBV5-8 and TRBJ2-2 for the parts outside the CDR3, the full variable domain is EAGVTQSPTHLIKTRGQQATLRCSPISGHTSVYWYQQALGLGLQFLLWYDEGEERNRGNFPPRFSGRQFPNYSSELNVNALELEDSALYLCASSSGLAANTGELFFGEGSRLTVL.

This clone came up a few times. V is TRBV7-3 and J is TRBJ1-2; 7 bases agree with TRBD1. In germline, CDR1 is SGHTA, CDR2 FQGTGA. The CDR3 sequence is 14 residues long. V dropped 4 bases and J dropped 1; count of bases not matched to a gene: 3. This chain's CDR3 is CASSSDRFNYGYTF. CDR3 coding DNA: TGTGCCAGCAGCTCGGACAGGTTTAACTATGGCTACACCTTC.

V is TRBV7-2 and J is TRBJ2-3; possible D gene TRBD1, 5 bases. CDR1 and CDR2 (germline): SGHTA, FQGNSA. Trimming pared 1 base from V and 11 bases from J, leaving 13 bases between. This CDR3 is 13 amino acids long. The CDR3 DNA sequence: TGTGCCAGCAGCTTAGGGGCAGGGCCGGAGCAGTATTTT. It is translated as CASSLGAGPEQYF.